This TCR beta chain was recorded in a study of T-cell reconstitution after alpha-beta-depleted transplantation in children. This clonotype was detected ten times or more. Its antigen is undetermined. Unmatched junction bases numbered 14, after V lost 9 bases and J lost 4 bases. The CDR3 loop spans 18 amino acids. Study findings and constraints: Roughly two months post-transplant, alpha-beta T cells reportedly originated from several hundred graft clones that had expanded.

The authors prepared the TCRbeta library with unique molecular identifiers. TCRdb passed the PCR reads through MiXCR, listing each CDR3 protein once. This sample has approximately 630,000 distinct CDR3 sequences; approximately 14% occur once, and the top ten carry 0.79%. The V and J genes are TRBV12-3 or TRBV12-4 and TRBJ2-6; 11 nucleotides line up with TRBD1. The TCR sequence derives from a girl aged 2-9 years with congenital amegakaryocytic thrombocytopenia, due to receive a stem cell transplant. Sequencing used PBMCs, obtained before TCRalphabeta/CD19-depleted stem cell transplant. CDR3 amino acids: CASGFPGTGGSGANVLTF. The CDR3 region has the DNA TGTGCCAGTGGCTTCCCCGGGACAGGGGGATCAGGGGCCAACGTCCTGACTTTC.